The clone carrying this T cell receptor (beta chain) was counted a single time. The antigen remains undetermined. Corrective heart surgery yielded resections, and these provided the thymus tissue. These data belong to a study of human thymus T cells. Using immunoSEQ multiplex PCR, the repertoire was profiled, and TCRdb retains in-frame clones only, with some absent. The table includes roughly 120,000 clones, 90% to 95% detected once. Trimming removed 5 bases at V and 4 bases at J, with 5 bases between. The CDR3 is 11 amino acids. Germline CDR1 reads SEHNR; CDR2 reads FQNEAQ (reference sequence). Whole-study findings and limits: It looked as if thymic and blood repertoires used V and J genes in a biased way. Related studies found that unrelated individuals share highly overlapping thymic repertoires.

The receptor comes from a boy under two years old with a congenital heart defect but otherwise immunologically healthy. What was sequenced was thymus tissue. J is TRBJ1-2 and V is TRBV7-9; D not certain. CDR3 residues: CASSGSYGYTF. For the CDR3, the DNA is TGTGCCAGCAGCGGCTCCTATGGCTACACCTTC.